The clone carrying this T cell receptor beta chain was counted at least ten times. As yet, its antigen is unknown. The data were taken from a study of regulatory T cells in long-lasting Graves disease. Study-level points and caveats: Having few samples may have compromised the accuracy. Persistent disease favored TRBV28, TRBJ1-2 and TRBJ2-5.

Building of the TCR beta libraries involved iRepertoire HTBI primers and Arm-PCR of CDR3 regions. TCRdb re-called the multiplex PCR reads through MiXCR, storing one row per CDR3 protein. The sample includes about 520,000 distinct CDR3 sequences, 9.5% to 15% seen only once; the top ten take roughly 8.9%. Time point noted: newly diagnosed GD, antithyroid drugs for less than 3 months. Construction of the TCR library relied on RNA isolated from PBMCs. A volume of 7 to 9.5 milliliters of peripheral blood was collected in EDTA tubes. Trimming pared 5 bases from V and 1 base from J, leaving 14 bases between. The CDR3 totals 15 residues. Germline-derived CDR1 and CDR2 are MNHNS and SASEGT. These same records also appear under a second study, on T cells in Graves' hyperthyroidism and ophthalmopathy. This second study notes: Expanded thyroid clonotypes (above 0.001) were mostly also found in blood.

The TCR comes from a woman in her 30s with Graves disease. The sample here was peripheral blood mononuclear cells (PBMCs), taken at new diagnosis, from a patient treated with antithyroid drugs. The V gene is TRBV6-1, the J gene TRBJ1-1; D gene ambiguous. The CDR3 DNA follows: TGTGCCAGCAGTCCGCTTGGGCAGTCGAACACTGAAGCTTTCTTT. Translating gives CASSPLGQSNTEAFF.